This entry describes one T cell receptor (beta chain). This entry belongs to a study of blood T cell repertoires in COVID-19. Study-wide background: COVID-19 samples from acute and convalescent phases originated in the United States, Italy and Spain. In each case, the material was cDNA or gDNA derived from T cells, B-cell-depleted T cells, or PBMCs.

As handled by the study authors: Amplifying reference gene primers gave estimates of nucleated cell counts. TCRdb keeps only in-frame clones here, not all; method: immunoSEQ multiplex PCR. V and J calls and clone size are as listed in that table; D and trimming were resolved from the DNA. The sample carries approximately 260,000 clones, 86% recorded once. V lost 5 bases to trimming and J lost 4 bases, with 23 bases between them. Per germline, CDR1 SGHTA and CDR2 FQGNSA. The CDR3 sequence is 17 residues long. The chain joins TRBV7-2 to TRBJ1-2; maybe TRBD1 (5 bases). Sequences were obtained from peripheral blood. This clonotype was obtained from a man between 18 and 29 years old with active or convalescent COVID-19. This chain's CDR3 is CASSEETANPTPYGYTF. CDR3 bases: TGTGCCAGCAGCGAAGAGACAGCCAACCCAACTCCCTATGGCTACACCTTC.